This TCR beta chain was captured in a study of blood T cell repertoires in COVID-19. Study as a whole: Acute and convalescent COVID-19 specimens originated in the United States, Italy and Spain. PBMCs, B-cell-depleted T cells, or T cells provided the cDNA or gDNA that made up the material.

Trimming at V came to 1 base and at J to 6 bases, leaving 10 bases not matched to a gene. The CDR3 contains 17 residues. Germline lookup yields CDR1 MNHNS and CDR2 SASEGT. Original data processing: Reference gene primer amplification gave estimated nucleated cell counts. The method was immunoSEQ multiplex PCR; TCRdb's version includes in-frame clones alone and lacks a portion of them. The V and J calls and the clone size are those of that table, but D and trimming were determined from the DNA. Counted here are more than 150,000 clones, roughly 84% occurring once; the ten biggest clones make up 2.5% to 3%.

This TCR was sampled from a woman in her sixties with acute or convalescent COVID-19. Sequenced sample: peripheral blood. The V and J genes are TRBV6-1 and TRBJ2-3; 10 bases align to TRBD2. CDR3: CASSEGRKAGGRDTQYF. The CDR3 DNA reads TGTGCCAGCAGTGAAGGACGGAAAGCGGGGGGGCGGGATACGCAGTATTTT.